The entry below describes one T cell receptor (beta chain). The antigen is not known. This record belongs to a study of STAT3 mutations in large granular lymphocyte leukemia. Study summary: More than half of T-LGLL patients received immunosuppressive therapy.

The ends were cut back, 4 bases at V and 0 bases at J, with 16 bases in the middle. The V gene's germline CDR1 is SGHNT and CDR2 YYREEE (reference sequence). There are 16 residues in the CDR3. Data came from immunoSEQ multiplex PCR; TCRdb stores just in-frame clones and leaves some out. The data show tens of thousands of clones, about 88% seen once. Broader study findings: Every T-cell large granular lymphocyte leukemia patient had at least one immunodominant TCR beta clonotype.

The chain joins TRBV5-4 to TRBJ2-5; D is unclear. The material sequenced was PBMCs. The sequence was collected from a human donor with T large granular lymphocyte leukemia. Some clones in this sample may be carry-over from other donors' samples. CDR3 region: CASSPLAHPYQETQYF. The CDR3 DNA reads TGTGCCAGCAGCCCTCTGGCGCACCCGTACCAAGAGACCCAGTACTTC.